Included here is one TCR beta chain sequence, with context. Its specificity is unknown. The data belong to a study of OX40 agonist ivuxolimab in advanced cancers. Notes on the study in general: The work left the antigen specificity of expanded peripheral T cells undetermined. More expanded clones were found, on average, in CD8+ than in CD4+ T cells.

The germline V gene encodes CDR1 SGDLS and CDR2 YYNGEE. Trimming left V 0 bases short and J 7 bases short, with 14 bases between. The length of the CDR3 is 15 residues. Assay used: immunoSEQ multiplex PCR; TCRdb lists only in-frame clones, some missing. The table shows some 50,000 clones, with around 87% occurring only once. The chain employs TRBV9 and TRBJ2-1; tentatively, D is TRBD1 or TRBD2 (6 bases each). This clonotype was sampled from an adult with an advanced solid tumor such as melanoma, head and neck, liver or kidney cancer. The sample in question was CD4+ or CD8+ T cells sorted from blood, obtained in a trial of the OX40 agonist ivuxolimab. CDR3 nucleotides: TGTGCCAGCAGCGTAGCGAGGGGGGCGGGTAATGAGCAGTTCTTC. Translated: CASSVARGAGNEQFF.